The 3 T cell receptor beta chains given below trace back to one sample, sequenced in a study of T cell repertoires in cytomegalovirus infection. No cognate antigen is known for these TCRs. One entry per CDR3 protein, called by TCRdb with MiXCR from the reads. Of 750,000 to 900,000 distinct CDR3 sequences in the sample, about 28% were seen once. Sequencing used cultured CD8+ T cells from PBMCs, obtained from culture after CMV antigen stimulation. The receptors come from a human donor in good health (CMV status not recorded). Some clones in this sample may be carry-over from other donors' samples.

This clonotype was picked up many times. The chain links TRBV7-8 to TRBJ2-1; D is perhaps TRBD1 (5 bases). CDR1 is SGHVS, CDR2 FQNEAQ, per germline. The V and J ends lost 5 bases and 9 bases respectively, with 8 bases between them. The CDR3 length is 11 residues. The CDR3 DNA is TGTGCCAGCAGCCCGACAGCTGAGCAGTTCTTC. Translated: CASSPTAEQFF.

This clonotype was counted only a few times. V usage is TRBV2 and J usage is TRBJ1-2; D may be TRBD1 (6 bases). This CDR3 has 14 residues. Germline CDR1 is SNHLY and CDR2 is FYNNEI. V was trimmed by 9 bases and J by 0 bases, leaving 14 bases between them. DNA for the CDR3: TGTGCCAGGATATTACAGGGAGCTAACTATGGCTACACCTTC. Its protein is CARILQGANYGYTF.

This clonotype has a single count. V usage is TRBV6-2 or TRBV6-3 and J usage is TRBJ2-5; tentatively, D is TRBD1 (6 bases). Per germline, CDR1 MNHEY and CDR2 SVGEGT. The ends were cut back, 4 bases at V and 4 bases at J, with 16 bases in the middle. The CDR3 consists of 15 residues. Written as DNA, the CDR3 is TGTGCCAGCAGTTCCATCAGGGGAATCAGAGAGACCCAGTACTTC. This gives the protein CASSSIRGIRETQYF.